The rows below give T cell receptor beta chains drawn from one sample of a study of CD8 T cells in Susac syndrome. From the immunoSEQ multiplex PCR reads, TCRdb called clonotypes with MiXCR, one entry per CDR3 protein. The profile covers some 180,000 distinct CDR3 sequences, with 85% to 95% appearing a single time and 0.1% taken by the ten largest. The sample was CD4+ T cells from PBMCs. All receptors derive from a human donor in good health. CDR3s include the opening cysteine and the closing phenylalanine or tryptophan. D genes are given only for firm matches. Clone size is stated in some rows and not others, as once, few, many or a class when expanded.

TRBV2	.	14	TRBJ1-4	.	CASSQGRGGEKLFF	TGTGCCAGCAGTCAGGGCCGTGGCGGTGAAAAACTGTTTTTT
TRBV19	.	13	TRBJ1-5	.	CASSIRNNQPQHF	TGTGCCAGTAGTATTAGGAACAATCAGCCCCAGCATTTT
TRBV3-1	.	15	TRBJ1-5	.	CASSATGTYNQPQHF	TGTGCCAGCAGCGCCACCGGGACCTACAATCAGCCCCAGCATTTT
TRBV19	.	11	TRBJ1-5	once	CASGLGRPQHF	TGTGCCAGTGGCCTGGGGCGGCCCCAGCATTTT
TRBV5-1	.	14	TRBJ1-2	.	CASSSSTFYGGYTF	TGCGCCAGCAGCTCTTCGACATTCTACGGTGGCTACACCTTC
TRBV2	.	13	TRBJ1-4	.	CATTVIRSEKLFF	TGTGCCACCACAGTCATCCGGAGCGAAAAACTGTTTTTT
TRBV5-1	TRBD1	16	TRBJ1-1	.	CASSLLPPGGITEAFF	TGCGCCAGCAGCTTGCTACCTCCAGGGGGGATCACTGAAGCTTTCTTT
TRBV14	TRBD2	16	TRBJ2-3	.	CASSQGLAGGPNTQYF	TGTGCCAGCAGCCAAGGACTAGCGGGGGGGCCAAATACGCAGTATTTT
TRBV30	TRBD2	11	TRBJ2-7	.	CARRGGSAQYF	TGTGCCCGGCGGGGAGGGTCAGCGCAGTACTTC
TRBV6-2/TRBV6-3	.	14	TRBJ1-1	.	CASSPNLQNVGAFF	TGTGCCAGCAGTCCTAACTTACAGAATGTTGGAGCTTTCTTT
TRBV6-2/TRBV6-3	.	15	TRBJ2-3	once	CASSLGGASTDTQYF	TGTGCCAGCAGCTTAGGGGGAGCTAGCACAGATACGCAGTATTTT
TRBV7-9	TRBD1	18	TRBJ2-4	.	CASSFPSTGGGAKNIQYF	TGTGCCAGCAGCTTCCCGTCGACAGGGGGCGGAGCCAAAAACATTCAGTACTTC
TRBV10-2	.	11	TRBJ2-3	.	CASTYTDTQYF	TGCGCCAGCACCTACACAGATACGCAGTATTTT